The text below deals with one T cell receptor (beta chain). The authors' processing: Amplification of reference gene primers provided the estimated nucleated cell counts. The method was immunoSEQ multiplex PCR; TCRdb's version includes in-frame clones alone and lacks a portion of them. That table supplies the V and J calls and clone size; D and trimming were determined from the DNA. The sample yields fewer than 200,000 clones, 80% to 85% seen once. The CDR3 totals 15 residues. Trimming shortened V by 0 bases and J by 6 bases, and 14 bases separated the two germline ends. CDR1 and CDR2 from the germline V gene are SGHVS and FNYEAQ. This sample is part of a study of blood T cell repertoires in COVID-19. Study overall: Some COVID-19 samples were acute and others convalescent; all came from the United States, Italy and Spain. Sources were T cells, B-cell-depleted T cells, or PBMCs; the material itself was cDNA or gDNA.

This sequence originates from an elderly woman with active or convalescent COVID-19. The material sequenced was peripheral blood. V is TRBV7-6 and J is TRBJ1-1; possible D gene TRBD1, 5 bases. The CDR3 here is CASSLASGARSEAFF. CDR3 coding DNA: TGTGCCAGCAGCTTAGCATCTGGGGCGCGATCTGAAGCTTTCTTT.